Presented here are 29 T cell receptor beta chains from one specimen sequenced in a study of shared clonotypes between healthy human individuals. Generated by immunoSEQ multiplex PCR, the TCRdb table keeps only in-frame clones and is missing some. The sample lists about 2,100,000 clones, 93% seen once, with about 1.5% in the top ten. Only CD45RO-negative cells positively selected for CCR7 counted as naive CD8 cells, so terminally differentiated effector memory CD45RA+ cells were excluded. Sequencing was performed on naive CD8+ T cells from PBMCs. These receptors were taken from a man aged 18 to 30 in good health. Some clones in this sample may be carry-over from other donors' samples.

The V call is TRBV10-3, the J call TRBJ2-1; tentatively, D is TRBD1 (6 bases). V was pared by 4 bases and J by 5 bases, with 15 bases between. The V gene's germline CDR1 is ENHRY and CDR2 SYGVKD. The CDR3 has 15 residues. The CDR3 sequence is CAISGPGTPNNEQFF. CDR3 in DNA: TGTGCCATCAGTGGCCCTGGGACACCTAACAATGAGCAGTTCTTC.

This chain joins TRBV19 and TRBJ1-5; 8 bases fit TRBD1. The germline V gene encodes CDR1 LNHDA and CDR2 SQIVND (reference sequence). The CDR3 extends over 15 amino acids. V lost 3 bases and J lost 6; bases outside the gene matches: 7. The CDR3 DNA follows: TGTGCCAGTAGTATTCGACAGGGGAAGATTCAGCCCCAGCATTTT. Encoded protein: CASSIRQGKIQPQHF.

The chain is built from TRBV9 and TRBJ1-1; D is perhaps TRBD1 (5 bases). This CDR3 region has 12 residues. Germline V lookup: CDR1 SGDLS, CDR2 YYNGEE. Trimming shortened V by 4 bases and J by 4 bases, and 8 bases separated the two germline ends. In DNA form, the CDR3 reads TGTGCCAGCAGCCCGGGACTCACTGAAGCTTTCTTT. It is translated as CASSPGLTEAFF.

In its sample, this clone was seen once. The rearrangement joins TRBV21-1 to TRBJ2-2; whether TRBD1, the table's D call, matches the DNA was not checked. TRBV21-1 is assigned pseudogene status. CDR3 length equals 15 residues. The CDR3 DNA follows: TGTGCCAGCAGCAAAGGTGGGGCCAACACCGGGGAGCTGTTTTTT. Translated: CASSKGGANTGELFF.

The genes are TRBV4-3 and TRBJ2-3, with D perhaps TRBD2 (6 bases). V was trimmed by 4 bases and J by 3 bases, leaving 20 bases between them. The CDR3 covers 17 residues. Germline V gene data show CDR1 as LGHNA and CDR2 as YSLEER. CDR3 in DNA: TGCGCCAGCAGCCGCGCGCATAGGGCGGAGGGTACAGATACGCAGTATTTT. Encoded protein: CASSRAHRAEGTDTQYF.

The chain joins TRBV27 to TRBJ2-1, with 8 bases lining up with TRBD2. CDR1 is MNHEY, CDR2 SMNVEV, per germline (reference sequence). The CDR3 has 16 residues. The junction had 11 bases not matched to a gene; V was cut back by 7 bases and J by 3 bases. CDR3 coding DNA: TGTGCCAGCACCCCAAGGGCCGGGAGGGTCTACAATGAGCAGTTCTTC. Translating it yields CASTPRAGRVYNEQFF.

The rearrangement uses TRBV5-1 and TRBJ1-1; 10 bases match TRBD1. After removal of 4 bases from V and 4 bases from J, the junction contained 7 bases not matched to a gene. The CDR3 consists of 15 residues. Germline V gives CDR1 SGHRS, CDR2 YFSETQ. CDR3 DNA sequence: TGCGCCAGCAGCATTTGGGACAGGGGCGTCACTGAAGCTTTCTTT. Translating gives CASSIWDRGVTEAFF. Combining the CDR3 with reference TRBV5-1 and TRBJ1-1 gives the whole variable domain KAGVTQTPRYLIKTRGQQVTLSCSPISGHRSVSWYQQTPGQGLQFLFEYFSETQRNKGNFPGRFSGRQFSNSRSEMNVSTLELGDSALYLCASSIWDRGVTEAFFGQGTRLTVV.

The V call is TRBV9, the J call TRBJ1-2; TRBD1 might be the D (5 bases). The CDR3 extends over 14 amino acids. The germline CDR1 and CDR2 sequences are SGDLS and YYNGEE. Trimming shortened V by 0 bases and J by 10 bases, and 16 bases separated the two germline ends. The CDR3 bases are TGTGCCAGCAGCGTAGCTCAGGGATTCTTCGACTACACCTTC. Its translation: CASSVAQGFFDYTF.

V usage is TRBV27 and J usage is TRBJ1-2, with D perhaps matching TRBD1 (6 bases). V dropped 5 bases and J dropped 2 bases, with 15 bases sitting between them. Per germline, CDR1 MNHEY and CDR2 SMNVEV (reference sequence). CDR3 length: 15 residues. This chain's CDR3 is CASSNNLDRNYGYTF. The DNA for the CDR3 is TGTGCCAGCAGTAACAACCTCGACAGGAACTATGGCTACACCTTC.

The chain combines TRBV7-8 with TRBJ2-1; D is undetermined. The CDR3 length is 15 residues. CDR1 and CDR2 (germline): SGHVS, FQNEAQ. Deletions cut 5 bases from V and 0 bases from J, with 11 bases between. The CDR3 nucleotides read TGTGCCAGCAGCCCCCCGCTGTACTCCTACAATGAGCAGTTCTTC. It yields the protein CASSPPLYSYNEQFF.

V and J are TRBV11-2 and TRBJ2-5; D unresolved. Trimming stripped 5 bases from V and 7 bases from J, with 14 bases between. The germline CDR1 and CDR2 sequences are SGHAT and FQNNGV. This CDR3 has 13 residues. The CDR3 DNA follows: TGTGCCAGCAGCCCCCGTTTTGAAGGGACCCAGTACTTC. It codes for CASSPRFEGTQYF.

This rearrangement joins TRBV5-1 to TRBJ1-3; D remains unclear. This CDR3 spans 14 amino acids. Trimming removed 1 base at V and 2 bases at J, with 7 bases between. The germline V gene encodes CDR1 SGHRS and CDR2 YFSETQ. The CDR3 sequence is CASSLWGTGNTIYF. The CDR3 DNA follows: TGCGCCAGCAGCTTGTGGGGTACTGGAAACACCATATATTTT.

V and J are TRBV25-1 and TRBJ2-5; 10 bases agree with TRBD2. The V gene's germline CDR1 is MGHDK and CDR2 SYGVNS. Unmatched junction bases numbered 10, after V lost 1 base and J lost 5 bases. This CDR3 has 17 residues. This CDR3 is CASSEFEAGGPGETQYF. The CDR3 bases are TGTGCCAGCAGTGAATTTGAAGCGGGAGGGCCCGGGGAGACCCAGTACTTC.

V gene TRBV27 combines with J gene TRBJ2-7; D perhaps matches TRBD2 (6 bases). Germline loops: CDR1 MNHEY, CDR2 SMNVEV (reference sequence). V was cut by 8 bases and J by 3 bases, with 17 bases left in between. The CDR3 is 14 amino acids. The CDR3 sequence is CASATGLGLYEQYF. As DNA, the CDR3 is TGTGCCAGCGCCACGGGACTCGGACTCTACGAGCAGTACTTC.

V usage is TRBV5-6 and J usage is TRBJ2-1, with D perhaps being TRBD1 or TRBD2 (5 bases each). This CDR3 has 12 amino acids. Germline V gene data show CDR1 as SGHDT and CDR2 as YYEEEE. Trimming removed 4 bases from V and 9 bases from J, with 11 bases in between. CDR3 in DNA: TGTGCCAGCAGCCCGGGACGAGGTGAGCAGTTCTTC. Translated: CASSPGRGEQFF. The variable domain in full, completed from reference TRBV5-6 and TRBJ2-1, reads DAGVTQSPTHLIKTRGQQVTLRCSPKSGHDTVSWYQQALGQGPQFIFQYYEEEERQRGNFPDRFSGHQFPNYSSELNVNALLLGDSALYLCASSPGRGEQFFGPGTRLTVL.

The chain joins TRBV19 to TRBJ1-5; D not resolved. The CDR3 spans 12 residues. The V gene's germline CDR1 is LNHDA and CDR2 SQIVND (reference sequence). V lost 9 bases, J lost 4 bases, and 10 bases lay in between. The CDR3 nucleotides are TGTGCCAGCACCTGGGGAAATCAGCCCCAGCATTTT. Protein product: CASTWGNQPQHF. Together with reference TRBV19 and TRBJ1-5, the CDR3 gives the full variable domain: DGGITQSPKYLFRKEGQNVTLSCEQNLNHDAMYWYRQDPGQGLRLIYYSQIVNDFQKGDIAEGYSVSREKKESFPLTVTSAQKNPTAFYLCASTWGNQPQHFGDGTRLSIL.

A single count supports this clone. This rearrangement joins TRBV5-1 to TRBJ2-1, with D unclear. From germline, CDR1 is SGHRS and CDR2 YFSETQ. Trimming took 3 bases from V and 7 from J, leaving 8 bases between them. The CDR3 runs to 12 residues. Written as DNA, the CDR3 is TGCGCCAGCAGCTCATCGGCGAATGAGCAGTTCTTC. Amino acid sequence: CASSSSANEQFF. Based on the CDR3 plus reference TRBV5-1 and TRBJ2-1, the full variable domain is KAGVTQTPRYLIKTRGQQVTLSCSPISGHRSVSWYQQTPGQGLQFLFEYFSETQRNKGNFPGRFSGRQFSNSRSEMNVSTLELGDSALYLCASSSSANEQFFGPGTRLTVL.

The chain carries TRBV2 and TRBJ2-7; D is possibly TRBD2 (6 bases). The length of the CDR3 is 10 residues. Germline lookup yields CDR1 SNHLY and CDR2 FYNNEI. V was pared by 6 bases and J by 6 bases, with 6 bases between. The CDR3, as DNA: TGTGCCAGCAGGGAGGGCGAGCAGTACTTC. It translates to CASREGEQYF.

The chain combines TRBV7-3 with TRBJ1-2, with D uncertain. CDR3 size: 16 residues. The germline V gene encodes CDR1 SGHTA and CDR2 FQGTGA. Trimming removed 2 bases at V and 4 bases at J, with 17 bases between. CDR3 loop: CASSLVGPRVPYGYTF. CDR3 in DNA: TGTGCCAGCAGCTTAGTGGGTCCCCGGGTACCCTATGGCTACACCTTC.

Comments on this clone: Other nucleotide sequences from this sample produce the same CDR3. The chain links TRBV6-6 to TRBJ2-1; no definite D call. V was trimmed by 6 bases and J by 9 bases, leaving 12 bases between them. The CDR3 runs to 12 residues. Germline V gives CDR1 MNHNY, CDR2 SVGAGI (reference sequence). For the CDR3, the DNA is TGTGCCAGCAGCCACTCCCCGGGTGAGCAGTTCTTC. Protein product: CASSHSPGEQFF.

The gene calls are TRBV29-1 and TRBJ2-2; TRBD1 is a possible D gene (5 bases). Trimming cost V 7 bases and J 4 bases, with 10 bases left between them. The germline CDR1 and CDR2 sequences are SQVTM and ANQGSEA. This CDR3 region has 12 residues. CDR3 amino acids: CSAGHVTGELFF. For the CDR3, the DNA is TGCAGCGCCGGACATGTCACCGGGGAGCTGTTTTTT.

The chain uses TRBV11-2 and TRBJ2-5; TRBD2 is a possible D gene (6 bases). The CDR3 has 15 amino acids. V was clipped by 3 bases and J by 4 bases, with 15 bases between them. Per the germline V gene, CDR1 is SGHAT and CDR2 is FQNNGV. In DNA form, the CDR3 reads TGTGCCAGCAGCTTCATAGCGGTCGAGGGAGAGACCCAGTACTTC. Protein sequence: CASSFIAVEGETQYF. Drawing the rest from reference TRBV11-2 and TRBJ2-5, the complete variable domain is EAGVAQSPRYKIIEKRQSVAFWCNPISGHATLYWYQQILGQGPKLLIQFQNNGVVDDSQLPKDRFSAERLKGVDSTLKIQPAKLEDSAVYLCASSFIAVEGETQYFGPGTRLLVL.

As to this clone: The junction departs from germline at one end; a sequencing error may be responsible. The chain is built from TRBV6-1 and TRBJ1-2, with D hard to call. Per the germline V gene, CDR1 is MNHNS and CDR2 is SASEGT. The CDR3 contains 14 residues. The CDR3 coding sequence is TGTGCCAGCAGTGGATTCTCTGGTGACGATGGATACACCTTC. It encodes CASSGFSGDDGYTF.

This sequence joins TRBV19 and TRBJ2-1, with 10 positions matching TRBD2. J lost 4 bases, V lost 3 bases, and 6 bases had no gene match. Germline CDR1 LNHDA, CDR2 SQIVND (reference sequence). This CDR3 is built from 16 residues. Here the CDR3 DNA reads TGTGCCAGTAGTATGGCTAGCGGGAGTCGGTACAATGAGCAGTTCTTC. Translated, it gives CASSMASGSRYNEQFF.

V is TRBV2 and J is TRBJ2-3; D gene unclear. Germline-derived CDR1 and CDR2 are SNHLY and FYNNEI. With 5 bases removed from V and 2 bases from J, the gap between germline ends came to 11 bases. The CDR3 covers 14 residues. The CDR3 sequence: CASSFGRNTDTQYF. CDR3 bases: TGTGCCAGCAGTTTCGGACGGAACACAGATACGCAGTATTTT. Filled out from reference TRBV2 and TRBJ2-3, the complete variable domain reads EPEVTQTPSHQVTQMGQEVILRCVPISNHLYFYWYRQILGQKVEFLVSFYNNEISEKSEIFDDQFSVERPDGSNFTLKIRSTKLEDSAMYFCASSFGRNTDTQYFGPGTRLTVL.

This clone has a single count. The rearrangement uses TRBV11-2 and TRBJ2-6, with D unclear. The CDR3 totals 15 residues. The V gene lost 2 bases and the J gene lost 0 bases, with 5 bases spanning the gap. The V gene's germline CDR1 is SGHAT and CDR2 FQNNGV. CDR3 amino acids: CASSLSVSGANVLTF. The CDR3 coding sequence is TGTGCCAGCAGCTTAAGCGTCTCTGGGGCCAACGTCCTGACTTTC.

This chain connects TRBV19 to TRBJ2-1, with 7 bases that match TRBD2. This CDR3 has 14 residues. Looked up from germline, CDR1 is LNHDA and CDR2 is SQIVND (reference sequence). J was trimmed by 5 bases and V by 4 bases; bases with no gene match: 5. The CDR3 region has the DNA TGTGCCAGTAGTACTACTAGCGAGGACAATGAGCAGTTCTTC. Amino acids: CASSTTSEDNEQFF. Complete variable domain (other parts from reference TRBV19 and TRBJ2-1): DGGITQSPKYLFRKEGQNVTLSCEQNLNHDAMYWYRQDPGQGLRLIYYSQIVNDFQKGDIAEGYSVSREKKESFPLTVTSAQKNPTAFYLCASSTTSEDNEQFFGPGTRLTVL.

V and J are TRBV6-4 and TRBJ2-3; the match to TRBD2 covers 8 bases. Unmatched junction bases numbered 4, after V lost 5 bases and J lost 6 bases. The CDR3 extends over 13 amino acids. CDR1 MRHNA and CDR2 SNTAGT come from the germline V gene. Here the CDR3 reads CASSPGTRDTQYF. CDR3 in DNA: TGTGCCAGCAGTCCCGGGACTAGGGATACGCAGTATTTT.

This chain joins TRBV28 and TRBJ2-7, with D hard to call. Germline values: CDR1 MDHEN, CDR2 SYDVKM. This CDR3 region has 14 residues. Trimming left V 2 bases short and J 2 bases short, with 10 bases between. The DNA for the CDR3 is TGTGCCAGCAGTTTAGATTTCCATCCCTACGAGCAGTACTTC. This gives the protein CASSLDFHPYEQYF.